This TCR beta chain was retrieved from a study of T cells after somatic rescue of genetic block. The protocol was immunoSEQ multiplex PCR, while the TCRdb copy is restricted to in-frame clones and leaves out a portion. The sample yields around 57,000 clones, approximately 96% seen once. The CDR3 consists of 13 residues. Germline CDR1 is MNHNS and CDR2 is SASEGT. The V end lost 3 bases, the J end lost 2 bases, and 7 bases lay between the germline ends. The rearrangement uses TRBV6-1 and TRBJ1-1; a possible D gene is TRBD1 (6 bases). The clonotype was recovered from a child under two years old. The sample taken for sequencing was peripheral blood mononuclear cells (PBMCs). In nucleotides, the CDR3 is TGTGCCAGCAGTGAGGACAGCAACACTGAAGCTTTCTTT. Protein product: CASSEDSNTEAFF.